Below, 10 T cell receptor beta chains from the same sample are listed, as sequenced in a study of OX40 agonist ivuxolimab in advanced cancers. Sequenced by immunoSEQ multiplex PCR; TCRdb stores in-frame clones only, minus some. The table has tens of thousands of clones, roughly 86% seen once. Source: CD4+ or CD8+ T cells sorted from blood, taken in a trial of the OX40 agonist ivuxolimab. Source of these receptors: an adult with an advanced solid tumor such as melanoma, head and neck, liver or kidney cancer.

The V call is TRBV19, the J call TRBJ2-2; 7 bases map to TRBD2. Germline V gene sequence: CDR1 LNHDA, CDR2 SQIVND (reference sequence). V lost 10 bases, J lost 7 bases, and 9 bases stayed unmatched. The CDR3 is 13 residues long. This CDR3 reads CATSTSTNGELFF. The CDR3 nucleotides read TGTGCCACCTCGACTAGCACTAACGGGGAGCTGTTTTTT.

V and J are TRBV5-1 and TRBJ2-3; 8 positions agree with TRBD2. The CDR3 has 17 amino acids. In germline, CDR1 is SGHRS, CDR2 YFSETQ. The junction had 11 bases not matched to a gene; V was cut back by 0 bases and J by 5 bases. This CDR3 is CASSLAKRPGRVDTQYF. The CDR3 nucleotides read TGCGCCAGCAGCTTGGCCAAGCGGCCCGGGAGGGTAGATACGCAGTATTTT.

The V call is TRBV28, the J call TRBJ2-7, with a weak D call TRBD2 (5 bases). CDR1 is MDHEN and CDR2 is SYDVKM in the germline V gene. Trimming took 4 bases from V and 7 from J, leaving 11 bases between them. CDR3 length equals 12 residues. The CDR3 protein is CASSSAGEEQYF. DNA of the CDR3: TGTGCCAGCAGTTCGGCGGGCGAGGAGCAGTACTTC.

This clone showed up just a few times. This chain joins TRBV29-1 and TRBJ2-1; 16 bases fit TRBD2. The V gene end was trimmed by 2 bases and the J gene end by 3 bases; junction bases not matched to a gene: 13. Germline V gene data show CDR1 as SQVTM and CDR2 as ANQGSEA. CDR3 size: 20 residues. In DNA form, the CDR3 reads TGCAGCGTTGAACATCTTGGGACTAGCGGGAGGGCCTCCGACTACAATGAGCAGTTCTTC. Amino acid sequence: CSVEHLGTSGRASDYNEQFF.

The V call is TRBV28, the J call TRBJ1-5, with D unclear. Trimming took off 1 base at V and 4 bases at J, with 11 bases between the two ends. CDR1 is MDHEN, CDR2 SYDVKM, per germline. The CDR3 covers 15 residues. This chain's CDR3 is CASSLSSGENQPQHF. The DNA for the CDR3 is TGTGCCAGCAGTTTATCTTCTGGAGAAAATCAGCCCCAGCATTTT.

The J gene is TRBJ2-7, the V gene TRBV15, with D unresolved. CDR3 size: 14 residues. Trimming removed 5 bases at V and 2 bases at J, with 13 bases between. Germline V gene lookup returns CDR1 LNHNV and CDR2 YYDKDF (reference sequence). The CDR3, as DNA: TGTGCCACCAGCCCAACCCCCACAGCCTACGAGCAGTACTTC. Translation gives CATSPTPTAYEQYF. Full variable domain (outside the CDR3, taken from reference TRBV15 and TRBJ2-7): DAMVIQNPRYQVTQFGKPVTLSCSQTLNHNVMYWYQQKSSQAPKLLFHYYDKDFNNEADTPDNFQSRRPNTSFCFLDIRSPGLGDTAMYLCATSPTPTAYEQYFGPGTRLTVT.

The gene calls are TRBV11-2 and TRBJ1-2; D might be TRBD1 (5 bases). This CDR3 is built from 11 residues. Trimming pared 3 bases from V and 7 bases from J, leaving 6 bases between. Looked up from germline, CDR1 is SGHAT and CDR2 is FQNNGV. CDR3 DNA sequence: TGTGCCAGCAGCTTTAGGGGTGGCTACACCTTC. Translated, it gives CASSFRGGYTF.

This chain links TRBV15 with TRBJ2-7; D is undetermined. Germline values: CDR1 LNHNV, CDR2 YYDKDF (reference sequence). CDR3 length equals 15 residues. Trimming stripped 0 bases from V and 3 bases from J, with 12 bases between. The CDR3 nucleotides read TGTGCCACCAGCAGAGAACAGATAGCCTACTACGAGCAGTACTTC. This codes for CATSREQIAYYEQYF.

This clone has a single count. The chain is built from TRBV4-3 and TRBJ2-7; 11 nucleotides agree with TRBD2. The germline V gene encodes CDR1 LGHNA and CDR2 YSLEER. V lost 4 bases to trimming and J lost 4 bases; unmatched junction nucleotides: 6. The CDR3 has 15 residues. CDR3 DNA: TGCGCCAGCAGCCGGAGGGCTAGCGGGAGGTACGAGCAGTACTTC. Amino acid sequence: CASSRRASGRYEQYF.

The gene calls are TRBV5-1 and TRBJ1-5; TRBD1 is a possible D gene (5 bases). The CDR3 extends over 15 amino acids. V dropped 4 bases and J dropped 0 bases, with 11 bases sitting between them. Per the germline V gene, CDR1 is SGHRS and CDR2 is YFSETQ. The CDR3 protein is CASSLNGGSNQPQHF. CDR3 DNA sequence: TGCGCCAGCAGCCTGAATGGGGGTAGCAATCAGCCCCAGCATTTT.